The 10 T cell receptor beta chains in this list originate from one sample, sequenced in a study of identical twins. In TCRdb, the 5' RACE reads were re-called with MiXCR into one record per CDR3 protein. The sample lists roughly 230,000 distinct CDR3 sequences, about 8.3% occurring once. These data also featured in a second study, about yellow fever vaccine responses in identical twins.

Sequencing input: CD8+ T cells sorted from blood. The origin of the receptors is a woman under 30 in good health.

V usage is TRBV11-1 and J usage is TRBJ2-7; 11 positions match TRBD2. J gave up 2 bases and V 5 bases, and 14 bases lay outside the gene matches. This CDR3 is built from 18 residues. Germline lookup yields CDR1 SGHAT and CDR2 FQDESV (reference sequence). The CDR3 is CASSLPGTSGQTPYEQYF. CDR3 nucleotide sequence: TGTGCCAGCAGCCTTCCCGGGACTAGCGGACAAACTCCCTACGAGCAGTACTTC. The complete variable domain, with remaining parts taken from reference TRBV11-1 and TRBJ2-7, reads EAEVAQSPRYKITEKSQAVAFWCDPISGHATLYWYRQILGQGPELLVQFQDESVVDDSQLPKDRFSAERLKGVDSTLKIQPAELGDSAMYLCASSLPGTSGQTPYEQYFGPGTRLTVT.

This clonotype has a count of ten or more. The chain has TRBV5-1 and TRBJ2-1; 9 bases match TRBD1. V lost 3 bases and J lost 6; bases outside the gene matches: 4. Looked up from germline, CDR1 is SGHRS and CDR2 is YFSETQ. The CDR3 runs to 14 residues. Here the CDR3 reads CASSSDRGVNEQFF. The CDR3 bases are TGCGCCAGCAGCTCGGACAGGGGCGTCAATGAGCAGTTCTTC.

This clonotype was detected many times. V gene TRBV27 combines with J gene TRBJ2-6; perhaps TRBD1 as D (6 bases). V lost 2 bases, J lost 0 bases, and 11 bases lay in between. Germline-derived CDR1 and CDR2 are MNHEY and SMNVEV (reference sequence). The CDR3 has 17 amino acids. The CDR3 reads CASSLIDRSSGANVLTF. Here the CDR3 DNA reads TGTGCCAGCAGTTTAATCGACAGGAGCTCTGGGGCCAACGTCCTGACTTTC.

The rearrangement uses TRBV3-1 and TRBJ2-6, with a weak D call TRBD1 (5 bases). V shed 1 base and J shed 0 bases, with 10 bases lying between them. There are 17 residues in the CDR3. The V gene's germline CDR1 is LGHDT and CDR2 YNNKEL (reference sequence). The CDR3: CASSQVARVSGANVLTF. For the CDR3, the DNA is TGTGCCAGCAGCCAAGTCGCCAGGGTCTCTGGGGCCAACGTCCTGACTTTC.

This clonotype was seen more than once but under ten times. V and J are TRBV5-6 and TRBJ2-2; 9 nucleotides agree with TRBD1. Germline V lookup: CDR1 SGHDT, CDR2 YYEEEE. The CDR3 is 17 amino acids. J gave up 2 bases and V 6 bases, and 11 bases lay outside the gene matches. CDR3 protein: CASNLITGGPNTGELFF. As DNA, the CDR3 is TGTGCCAGCAACCTTATCACAGGGGGCCCCAACACCGGGGAGCTGTTTTTT.

This clonotype was recorded a few times. The rearrangement joins TRBV5-1 to TRBJ2-1; D tentatively reads TRBD1 or TRBD2 (5 bases each). Germline V lookup: CDR1 SGHRS, CDR2 YFSETQ. This CDR3 has 19 amino acids. Trimming removed 2 bases at V and 8 bases at J, with 29 bases between. The CDR3 DNA follows: TGCGCCAGCAGCTTCTACCCCTTCGGGACCACGACTGGTGACGATGAGCAGTTCTTC. As protein: CASSFYPFGTTTGDDEQFF.

The sample holds a few counts of this clonotype. The V and J genes are TRBV10-3 and TRBJ2-3; D is unclear. The CDR3 extends over 17 amino acids. CDR1 and CDR2 from the germline V gene are ENHRY and SYGVKD. Trimming removed 0 bases from V and 0 bases from J, with 13 bases in between. Here the CDR3 reads CAISESYIGSSTDTQYF. CDR3 sequence (DNA): TGTGCCATCAGTGAGTCGTATATCGGCTCTAGCACAGATACGCAGTATTTT.

Regarding this clonotype: A read error may be the cause here, since a much bigger clone is one base away. CDR3 protein: CTSNSHQGLTGGRATQYF. CDR3 in DNA: TGTACCAGCAATTCCCACCAGGGGCTCACAGGGGGAAGAGCTACGCAGTATTTT. This sequence joins TRBV12-3 or TRBV12-4 and TRBJ2-3, with 8 nucleotides matching TRBD1. The CDR3 extends over 18 amino acids.

The chain uses TRBV6-2 or TRBV6-3 and TRBJ2-7, with 8 bases aligning to TRBD1. CDR3 length equals 14 residues. Trimming removed 7 bases from V and 0 bases from J; junction bases left unmatched: 5. The germline V gene encodes CDR1 MNHEY and CDR2 SVGEGT. The CDR3 loop is CASTGQGSSYEQYF. CDR3 coding DNA: TGTGCCAGCACCGGACAGGGCAGCTCCTACGAGCAGTACTTC.

This clonotype was detected only a few times. The CDR3 spells CATRGTPSSYEQYF. CDR3 DNA: TGTGCCACCAGAGGGACTCCGAGCTCCTACGAGCAGTACTTC. This chain joins TRBV15 and TRBJ2-7, with D maybe TRBD2 (6 bases). The CDR3 loop spans 14 amino acids. In germline, CDR1 is LNHNV, CDR2 YYDKDF (reference sequence). Trimming took off 6 bases at V and 0 bases at J, with 12 bases between the two ends.